These T cell receptor beta chains were read from a single sample in a study of a mutant IDH1 vaccine in newly diagnosed glioma. These receptors are not linked to any known antigen. The protocol was immunoSEQ multiplex PCR, while the TCRdb copy is restricted to in-frame clones and leaves out a portion. The sample shows about 65,000 clones, roughly 80% of them seen only once. The sample was PBMCs, taken from a glioma patient whose treatment included an IDH1 peptide vaccine. Receptor source: a man between 40 and 49 years old with glioma. Both conserved end residues are part of each CDR3. A D gene is named only where the DNA matches it firmly. Only some rows state a clone size, as once, few, many or a class for expanded clones.

v_gene,j_gene,abundance,d_gene,CDR3aa,CDR3nt
TRBV19,TRBJ2-7,NA,NA,CASMNSSYEQYF,TGTGCCAGTATGAACAGTTCCTACGAGCAGTACTTC
TRBV5-4,TRBJ1-4,NA,TRBD1,CASSPGQTNEKLFF,TGTGCCAGCAGCCCGGGACAGACTAATGAAAAACTGTTTTTT
TRBV14,TRBJ2-1,NA,NA,CASSPSGVAYNEQFF,TGTGCCAGCAGCCCGTCGGGAGTGGCCTACAATGAGCAGTTCTTC
TRBV5-1,TRBJ2-2,NA,NA,CASSLSVGAGSRTGELFF,TGCGCCAGCAGCTTGTCGGTGGGTGCAGGGTCGAGGACCGGGGAGCTGTTTTTT
TRBV10-3,TRBJ2-2,NA,NA,CAISEWPTNTGELFF,TGTGCCATCAGTGAGTGGCCAACGAACACCGGGGAGCTGTTTTTT
TRBV5-1,TRBJ1-6,once,TRBD1,CASSSGTGEFSPLHF,TGCGCCAGCAGCTCTGGGACAGGGGAATTTTCACCCCTCCACTTT
TRBV7-2,TRBJ1-1,NA,TRBD1,CASSLQGAGEAFF,TGTGCCAGCAGCTTGCAGGGGGCTGGTGAAGCTTTCTTT
TRBV19,TRBJ2-3,NA,NA,CASSKSSDTQYF,TGTGCCAGTAGTAAAAGTTCAGATACGCAGTATTTT
TRBV30,TRBJ1-5,NA,TRBD1,CAWSVGTGNNQPQHF,TGTGCCTGGAGTGTAGGGACAGGGAACAATCAGCCCCAGCATTTT
TRBV25-1,TRBJ2-7,NA,NA,CASNEGPGSEQYF,TGTGCCAGCAACGAGGGGCCTGGGTCCGAGCAGTACTTC
TRBV7-2,TRBJ2-7,NA,NA,CASSLEWLSTYEQYF,TGTGCCAGCAGCTTAGAGTGGTTGTCAACCTACGAGCAGTACTTC
TRBV18,TRBJ1-1,few,NA,CASSRDTEAFF,TGTGCCAGCTCCCGGGACACTGAAGCTTTCTTT
TRBV9,TRBJ2-1,NA,TRBD2,CASSLGLGARNEQFF,TGTGCCAGCAGCCTCGGACTAGGGGCAAGAAATGAGCAGTTCTTC
TRBV4-3,TRBJ1-3,NA,NA,CASSQDLGISGNTIYF,TGCGCCAGCAGCCAAGATTTGGGAATCTCTGGAAACACCATATATTTT
TRBV6-6,TRBJ1-1,few,NA,CASSYVYVEAFF,TGTGCCAGCAGTTACGTTTACGTTGAAGCTTTCTTT
TRBV29-1,TRBJ2-5,NA,NA,CSVDAPAGETQYF,TGCAGCGTTGATGCACCAGCCGGAGAGACCCAGTACTTC
TRBV10-3,TRBJ2-1,once,TRBD2,CASGGGRTYNEQFF,TGTGCCTCCGGGGGGGGGAGAACCTACAATGAGCAGTTCTTC
TRBV28,TRBJ2-7,NA,TRBD1,CASSPWTGSDEQYF,TGTGCCAGCAGTCCCTGGACAGGGAGTGACGAGCAGTACTTC
TRBV5-1,TRBJ1-5,few,NA,CASSLTGPNQPQHF,TGCGCCAGCAGCTTGACAGGTCCCAATCAGCCCCAGCATTTT
TRBV5-1,TRBJ1-1,NA,NA,CASSPGGQVGGGMNTEAFF,TGCGCCAGCAGCCCGGGGGGTCAGGTGGGCGGAGGGATGAACACTGAAGCTTTCTTT
TRBV5-6,TRBJ1-1,few,NA,CASSANTEAFF,TGTGCCAGCAGTGCGAACACTGAAGCTTTCTTT
TRBV19,TRBJ1-5,NA,NA,CASSIGRAEPQHF,TGTGCCAGTAGTATCGGCAGGGCCGAGCCCCAGCATTTT
TRBV10-3,TRBJ2-7,NA,TRBD2,CAISESSGGYEQYF,TGTGCCATCAGTGAGTCTAGCGGGGGCTACGAGCAGTACTTC
TRBV7-2,TRBJ2-3,NA,NA,CASSLLVRSRFDTQYF,TGTGCCAGCAGCTTATTGGTCCGGTCGAGATTTGATACGCAGTATTTT
TRBV13,TRBJ2-1,NA,TRBD2,CASSPRTSGVYNEQFF,TGTGCCAGCAGCCCCCGAACTAGCGGAGTCTACAATGAGCAGTTCTTC
TRBV4-2,TRBJ1-1,few,NA,CASSQFPEGKAFF,TGTGCCAGCAGCCAATTCCCGGAGGGGAAAGCTTTCTTT
TRBV19,TRBJ2-5,medium-sized,TRBD1,CASSIGGQGVGYQETQYF,TGTGCCAGTAGTATCGGAGGACAGGGGGTGGGGTACCAAGAGACCCAGTACTTC
TRBV29-1,TRBJ2-5,NA,NA,CSVVQGLETQYF,TGCAGCGTTGTACAGGGATTAGAGACCCAGTACTTC
TRBV30,TRBJ1-4,NA,TRBD1,CASRGQEEKLFF,TGTGCCTCGAGGGGGCAGGAGGAAAAACTGTTTTTT
TRBV6-5,TRBJ1-1,few,TRBD1,CASSYSVGRTGLF,TGTGCCAGCAGTTACTCGGTTGGTAGGACAGGGCTCTTT
TRBV7-2,TRBJ2-7,NA,NA,CASSLGAGTVRYEQYF,TGTGCCAGCAGCTTAGGGGCGGGGACGGTTCGCTACGAGCAGTACTTC
TRBV6-1,TRBJ2-4,NA,TRBD1,CASFDRALPKNIQYF,TGTGCCAGCTTCGACAGGGCCCTCCCCAAAAACATTCAGTACTTC
TRBV5-4,TRBJ2-7,NA,NA,CASRGVDSYEQYF,TGTGCCAGCAGGGGGGTTGACTCGTACGAGCAGTACTTC
TRBV6-6,TRBJ2-7,NA,NA,CASSPTGPLWEQYF,TGTGCCAGCAGTCCCACAGGGCCCCTTTGGGAGCAGTACTTC
TRBV9,TRBJ2-3,NA,NA,CASSVGQGRHTQYF,TGTGCCAGCAGCGTAGGGCAGGGGCGGCATACGCAGTATTTT
TRBV7-8,TRBJ2-7,NA,NA,CASSLARDSFYEQYF,TGTGCCAGCAGCTTAGCGCGGGACAGTTTCTACGAGCAGTACTTC
TRBV11-1,TRBJ2-3,NA,NA,CASSSEAGDTQYF,TGTGCCAGCAGTTCCGAGGCGGGAGATACGCAGTATTTT
TRBV25-1,TRBJ1-4,NA,NA,CASSVPGAEKLFF,TGTGCCAGCAGTGTACCGGGGGCTGAAAAACTGTTTTTT
TRBV6-1,TRBJ2-7,NA,NA,CASSVSYSYEQYF,TGTGCCAGCAGTGTATCGTACAGCTACGAGCAGTACTTC
TRBV7-3,TRBJ2-5,NA,NA,CASSFSATVGETQYF,TGTGCCAGCAGCTTCTCCGCGACAGTCGGCGAGACCCAGTACTTC
TRBV19,TRBJ2-7,NA,NA,CASSWRSSYEQYF,TGTGCCAGTTCCTGGCGGTCCAGCTACGAGCAGTACTTC
TRBV27,TRBJ2-5,once,NA,CASSLTAGLQETQYF,TGTGCCAGCAGTTTAACGGCGGGTCTCCAAGAGACCCAGTACTTC
TRBV11-2,TRBJ2-5,NA,NA,CASSDGNRARETQYF,TGTGCCAGCAGCGACGGGAACAGGGCTCGAGAGACCCAGTACTTC
TRBV5-4,TRBJ2-1,NA,TRBD1,CASSVGAGTAENEQFF,TGTGCCAGCAGCGTAGGGGCTGGGACAGCAGAAAATGAGCAGTTCTTC
TRBV11-3,TRBJ2-3,NA,NA,CASSLLGSTADTQYF,TGTGCCAGCAGCTTACTGGGGTCGACTGCAGATACGCAGTATTTT
TRBV18,TRBJ1-5,NA,NA,CASSPTQGLSNQPQHF,TGTGCCAGCTCACCGACGCAGGGGCTGAGCAATCAGCCCCAGCATTTT